These T cell receptor beta chains were read from a single sample in a study of neurological immune-mediated disorders. Via MiXCR, TCRdb re-called the 5' RACE reads, giving one row per CDR3 protein. The table has 65,000 to 85,000 distinct CDR3 sequences, more than 3% seen once. Material: PBMCs. Receptors were obtained from a woman aged 45-59 years with multiple sclerosis. Both conserved end residues are part of each CDR3. The order of the fields is clone size, D gene, J gene, V gene, CDR3 protein. A D gene is named only where the DNA matches it firmly. Size is stated as once, few, many or a size class.

many	NA	TRBJ2-7	TRBV9	CASSVEGRPSYEQYF
many	NA	TRBJ2-1	TRBV7-2	CASSPGQYNEQFF
many	TRBD2	TRBJ2-3	TRBV29-1	CSGGRAGTDTQYF
medium-sized	NA	TRBJ1-4	TRBV10-3	CAISETVNEKLFF
many	TRBD1	TRBJ2-5	TRBV20-1	CSALYRGRETQYF
few	TRBD2	TRBJ2-7	TRBV4-1	CASSRGGGTSGRALIYEQYF
many	TRBD1	TRBJ2-2	TRBV7-6	CASSLWTGGGELFF
many	NA	TRBJ2-6	TRBV7-9	CASSPTGTPEPGANVLTF
many	NA	TRBJ1-2	TRBV20-1	CSVGSNYGYTF
many	TRBD1	TRBJ1-6	TRBV7-9	CASSSKTGGISPLHF
many	TRBD1	TRBJ2-5	TRBV20-1	CSAKRGQQETQYF
many	NA	TRBJ2-3	TRBV20-1	CSAPSVTDTQYF
many	TRBD1	TRBJ1-2	TRBV3-1	CASSLTGVDGYTF
many	NA	TRBJ2-1	TRBV19	CASSPRLEGGAVRYNEQFF
many	NA	TRBJ2-7	TRBV7-9	CASSLAPYEQYF
many	NA	TRBJ2-3	TRBV14	CASSQRTGGNTQYF
many	NA	TRBJ2-4	TRBV29-1	CSVTWTTLAKNIQYF
many	TRBD1	TRBJ2-2	TRBV18	CASSLQQGIGNTGELFF
many	TRBD2	TRBJ2-3	TRBV7-2	CASSSGAGGYTDTQYF
many	NA	TRBJ1-2	TRBV12-3/TRBV12-4	CASSPQADNYGYTF
many	NA	TRBJ1-1	TRBV7-9	CASSLGAERNTEAFF
many	NA	TRBJ2-7	TRBV20-1	CSASSTYEQYF
many	NA	TRBJ1-4	TRBV15	CATSRDPGNEKLFF
many	NA	TRBJ1-1	TRBV21-1	CASSKGPDSKNTEAFF
many	TRBD1	TRBJ2-7	TRBV5-1	CASSFQGVSYEQYF
many	NA	TRBJ2-2	TRBV6-5	CASSPIVGATGELFF